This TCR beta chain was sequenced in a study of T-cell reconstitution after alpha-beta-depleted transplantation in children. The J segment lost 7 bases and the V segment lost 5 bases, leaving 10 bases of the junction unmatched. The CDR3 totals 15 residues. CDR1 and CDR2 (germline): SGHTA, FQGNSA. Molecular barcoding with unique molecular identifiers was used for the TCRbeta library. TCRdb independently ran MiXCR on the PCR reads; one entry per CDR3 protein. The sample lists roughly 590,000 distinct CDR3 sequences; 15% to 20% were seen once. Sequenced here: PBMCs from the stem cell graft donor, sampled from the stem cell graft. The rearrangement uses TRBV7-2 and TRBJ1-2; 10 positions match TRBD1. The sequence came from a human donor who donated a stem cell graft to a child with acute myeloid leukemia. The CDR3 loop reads CASSIRQGAGAGYTF. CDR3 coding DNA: TGTGCCAGCAGCATTAGACAGGGGGCAGGGGCTGGCTACACCTTC.